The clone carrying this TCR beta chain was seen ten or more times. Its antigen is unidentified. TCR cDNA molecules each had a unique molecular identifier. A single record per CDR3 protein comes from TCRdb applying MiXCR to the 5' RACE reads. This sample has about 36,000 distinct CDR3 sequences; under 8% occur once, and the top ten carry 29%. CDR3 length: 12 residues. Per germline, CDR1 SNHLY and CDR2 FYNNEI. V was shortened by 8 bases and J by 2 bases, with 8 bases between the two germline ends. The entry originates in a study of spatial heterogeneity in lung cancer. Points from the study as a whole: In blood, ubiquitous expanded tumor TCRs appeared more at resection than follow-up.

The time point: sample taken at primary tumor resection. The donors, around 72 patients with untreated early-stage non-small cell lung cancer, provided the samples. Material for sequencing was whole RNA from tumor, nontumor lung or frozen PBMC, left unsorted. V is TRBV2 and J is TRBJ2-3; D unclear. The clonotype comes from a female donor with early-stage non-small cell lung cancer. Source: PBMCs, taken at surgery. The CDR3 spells CASGRPTDTQYF. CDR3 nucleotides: TGTGCCAGCGGACGGCCCACAGATACGCAGTATTTT.